The 30 T cell receptor beta chains given below trace back to one sample, sequenced in a study of beta chain features in type 1 diabetes. Findings and limits, study-wide: Moderate yet significant TCRB CDR3 shortening was seen in Type 1 diabetes patients in all four CD4+ subsets.

Expressed TCRB transcripts were sequenced because the isolated RNA had all been reverse transcribed beforehand. The method was immunoSEQ multiplex PCR; TCRdb's version includes in-frame clones alone and lacks a portion of them. The sample lists some 47,000 clones, around 40% occurring once. These TCRs' antigens remain unknown. Sequenced: stem cell memory CD4+ T cells from blood. The source is a man younger than 40 with type 1 diabetes.

J is TRBJ2-3 and V is TRBV5-1, with 10 bases that match TRBD2. The CDR3 length is 14 residues. Germline V gene sequence: CDR1 SGHRS, CDR2 YFSETQ. V was clipped by 4 bases and J by 4 bases; unmatched bases: 3. In nucleotides, the CDR3 is TGCGCCAGCAGCCTAGCGGGGGCATCAGATACGCAGTATTTT. Protein: CASSLAGASDTQYF. The full variable domain, in which reference TRBV5-1 and TRBJ2-3 provide the parts outside the CDR3, is KAGVTQTPRYLIKTRGQQVTLSCSPISGHRSVSWYQQTPGQGLQFLFEYFSETQRNKGNFPGRFSGRQFSNSRSEMNVSTLELGDSALYLCASSLAGASDTQYFGPGTRLTVL.

CDR3 nucleotide sequence: TGTGCCAGCAGTTACGGGGGGCGGGGGGAAAACATTCAGTACTTC. As protein: CASSYGGRGENIQYF. The chain combines TRBV6-6 with TRBJ2-4; 8 bases are shared with TRBD2. Trimming took 2 bases from V and 5 from J; bases not matched to a gene: 5. This CDR3 is 15 amino acids long. Germline CDR1 MNHNY, CDR2 SVGAGI (reference sequence).

The rearrangement joins TRBV7-9 to TRBJ1-5, with D maybe TRBD1 (5 bases). The CDR3 spans 16 residues. Per the germline V gene, CDR1 is SEHNR and CDR2 is FQNEAQ (reference sequence). The V end was cut by 5 bases, the J end by 2 bases, with 16 bases between. CDR3 bases: TGTGCCAGCAGCCCTACGGGGGTATTGGGCAATCAGCCCCAGCATTTT. Translating gives CASSPTGVLGNQPQHF.

The chain carries TRBV28 and TRBJ2-2; D is undetermined. Germline loops: CDR1 MDHEN, CDR2 SYDVKM. The CDR3 totals 11 residues. V lost 2 bases, J lost 8 bases, and 3 bases lay in between. The CDR3 region has the DNA TGTGCCAGCAGTTTACGGGGGGAGCTGTTTTTT. Amino acids: CASSLRGELFF.

The chain combines TRBV28 with TRBJ1-1, with D possibly matching TRBD1 (5 bases). Trimming removed 4 bases at V and 0 bases at J, with 12 bases between. This CDR3 is 15 amino acids long. Germline V gene sequence: CDR1 MDHEN, CDR2 SYDVKM. For the CDR3, the DNA is TGTGCCAGCAGTTCGGCAGGGTATGTGAACACTGAAGCTTTCTTT. It yields the protein CASSSAGYVNTEAFF.

This CDR3 reads CASSRTGPTGELFF. The CDR3 DNA reads as TGTGCCAGCAGCCGGACAGGACCCACCGGGGAGCTGTTTTTT. This chain links TRBV11-1 with TRBJ2-2; 7 bases align to TRBD1. V lost 5 bases, J lost 4 bases, and 4 bases stayed unmatched. The V gene's germline CDR1 is SGHAT and CDR2 FQDESV (reference sequence). There are 14 residues in the CDR3.

CDR3 amino acids: CASSYSMTGADGYTF. Here the CDR3 DNA reads TGTGCCAGCAGTTACTCCATGACAGGGGCGGATGGCTACACCTTC. The V gene is TRBV6-5, the J gene TRBJ1-2; 8 bases agree with TRBD1. The CDR3 loop spans 15 amino acids. V trimming: 0 bases; J trimming: 6 bases; junction bases outside the gene matches: 6. In germline, CDR1 is MNHEY, CDR2 SVGAGI.

This clone was counted only a few times. The chain employs TRBV18 and TRBJ1-2; possibly TRBD1 for D (5 bases). V lost 1 base and J lost 0, with 6 bases in between. This CDR3 is built from 14 residues. Germline CDR1 is KGHSH and CDR2 is LQKENI. The CDR3 reads CASSPQGSNYGYTF. The CDR3 DNA reads as TGTGCCAGCTCACCACAGGGGTCTAACTATGGCTACACCTTC.

This clone was seen a handful of times. This chain uses TRBV5-1 with TRBJ1-1; no definite D call. The germline CDR1 and CDR2 sequences are SGHRS and YFSETQ. Trimming left V 1 base short and J 3 bases short, with 13 bases between. This CDR3 region has 15 residues. The CDR3 sequence: CASSLSFNRDTEAFF. The CDR3 bases are TGCGCCAGCAGCTTGAGCTTCAATCGGGACACTGAAGCTTTCTTT.

The CDR3 region is CASSQVGQGVNEQFF. DNA of the CDR3: TGCGCCAGCAGCCAAGTGGGACAGGGGGTTAATGAGCAGTTCTTC. The chain has TRBV4-1 and TRBJ2-1, with 11 bases fitting TRBD1. In germline, CDR1 is MGHRA, CDR2 YSYEKL. V dropped 1 base and J dropped 7; count of bases not matched to a gene: 3. The CDR3 has 15 amino acids.

This chain links TRBV28 with TRBJ1-1; weak D call: TRBD1 (6 bases). Germline lookup yields CDR1 MDHEN and CDR2 SYDVKM. Trimming cost V 6 bases and J 9 bases, with 17 bases left between them. The CDR3 totals 13 residues. The CDR3 spells CASSLDSNVKAFF. CDR3 in DNA: TGTGCCAGCAGCCTGGACAGCAACGTGAAAGCTTTCTTT.

About this clone itself: One end of the junction fails to match germline, which may point to a read error. The genes are TRBV2 and TRBJ1-5; 7 bases align to TRBD1. Germline V lookup: CDR1 SNHLY, CDR2 FYNNEI. The CDR3 is made up of 13 amino acids. CDR3 region: CASGDRVNQPQHF. The CDR3 DNA reads as TGTGCCAGCGGTGACAGGGTAAATCAGCCCCAGCATTTT.

The chain couples TRBV18 to TRBJ2-5; D is ambiguous. The CDR3 runs 14 residues. The germline V gene has CDR1 KGHSH and CDR2 LQKENI. The ends were cut back, 2 bases at V and 4 bases at J, with 11 bases in the middle. CDR3 residues: CASSPSQRGETQYF. The CDR3 DNA reads TGTGCCAGCTCACCATCCCAGCGTGGAGAGACCCAGTACTTC.

This clone turned up a few times. The chain carries TRBV4-2 and TRBJ2-1, with 7 bases identical to TRBD2. The V and J ends lost 4 bases and 2 bases, in that order; junction bases with no gene match: 5. Germline V lookup: CDR1 LGHNA, CDR2 YNFKEQ. This CDR3 is built from 15 residues. The CDR3 sequence: CASSPLAVTYNEQFF. In DNA form, the CDR3 reads TGTGCCAGCAGCCCCCTAGCGGTAACCTACAATGAGCAGTTCTTC.

There are a few counts of this clone. The chain combines TRBV6-5 with TRBJ1-2, with D possibly being TRBD1 (5 bases). V was pared by 8 bases and J by 4 bases, with 14 bases between. The CDR3 contains 13 residues. Germline-derived CDR1 and CDR2 are MNHEY and SVGAGI. The CDR3 region is CASSTPTAYGYTF. CDR3 DNA: TGTGCCAGCTCTACCCCGACAGCCTATGGCTACACCTTC.

The gene calls are TRBV18 and TRBJ2-5; 9 positions agree with TRBD1. After removal of 1 base from V and 3 bases from J, the junction contained 3 bases not matched to a gene. Germline V gene data show CDR1 as KGHSH and CDR2 as LQKENI. This CDR3 region has 15 residues. In DNA form, the CDR3 reads TGTGCCAGCTCACCACTGGGGACAGGGAAAGAGACCCAGTACTTC. As protein: CASSPLGTGKETQYF.

This clone was seen more than once but under ten times. V is TRBV28 and J is TRBJ2-1, with unresolved D. V was shortened by 3 bases and J by 4 bases, with 10 bases between the two germline ends. The CDR3 runs 14 residues. CDR1 is MDHEN, CDR2 SYDVKM, per germline. The CDR3, as DNA: TGTGCCAGCAGTTTCGACCAGGATTACAATGAGCAGTTCTTC. Translated: CASSFDQDYNEQFF.

V gene TRBV2 combines with J gene TRBJ1-1, with TRBD1 matching 9 bases. Germline CDR1 is SNHLY and CDR2 is FYNNEI. The V segment lost 6 bases and the J segment 5 bases; nucleotides outside the gene matches: 7. This CDR3 region has 14 residues. The CDR3 here is CASRFGTGITEAFF. CDR3 nucleotides: TGTGCCAGCAGGTTTGGGACAGGGATAACTGAAGCTTTCTTT.

The chain employs TRBV5-4 and TRBJ2-1; D might be TRBD2 (5 bases). Trimming shortened V by 4 bases and J by 4 bases, and 9 bases separated the two germline ends. The CDR3 has 13 amino acids. Germline CDR1 SGHNT, CDR2 YYREEE (reference sequence). DNA for the CDR3: TGTGCCAGCAGCGGTACTAGTTACAATGAGCAGTTCTTC. It codes for CASSGTSYNEQFF.

This clone was counted a single time. The CDR3 DNA is TGTGCCAGCAGTGAGCCGGGACAGGGAATCTTCGATGGCTACACCTTC. This sequence encodes CASSEPGQGIFDGYTF. The genes are TRBV25-1 and TRBJ1-2; TRBD1 agrees at 9 bases. There are 16 residues in the CDR3. With V trimmed by 3 bases and J by 6 bases, 11 bases remained unmatched. The V gene's germline CDR1 is MGHDK and CDR2 SYGVNS.

The chain carries TRBV18 and TRBJ1-2; D call uncertain. The germline V gene has CDR1 KGHSH and CDR2 LQKENI. The germline V and J ends were trimmed by 6 bases and 4 bases, with 24 bases remaining between them. The CDR3 extends over 17 amino acids. For the CDR3, the DNA is TGTGCCAGCTCTCCCACCTCGGCAGGTTCACATTTCTATGGCTACACCTTC. This codes for CASSPTSAGSHFYGYTF.

The chain employs TRBV4-2 and TRBJ1-2, with 8 nucleotides matching TRBD1. This CDR3 has 14 amino acids. Germline assignment: CDR1 LGHNA and CDR2 YNFKEQ. V shed 0 bases, J shed 10 bases, and the junction held 7 bases outside the gene matches. DNA for the CDR3: TGTGCCAGCAGCCAAGAACGACAGGGGCCTTCCTACACCTTC. It specifies CASSQERQGPSYTF.

The table lists this clone with a few counts. The chain links TRBV30 to TRBJ2-1; D is possibly TRBD2 (6 bases). Germline loops: CDR1 GTSNPN, CDR2 SVGIG (reference sequence). V lost 2 bases to trimming and J lost 4 bases, with 12 bases between them. The length of the CDR3 is 14 residues. CDR3 residues: CAWSREIWYNEQFF. The CDR3, as DNA: TGTGCCTGGAGTCGGGAGATTTGGTACAATGAGCAGTTCTTC.

This clone has a handful of counts. The gene calls are TRBV2 and TRBJ2-1, with 12 bases identical to TRBD1. The CDR3 consists of 14 residues. Germline V CDR1 and CDR2: SNHLY, FYNNEI. Trimming took 7 bases from V and 4 from J; bases not matched to a gene: 2. CDR3 in DNA: TGTGCCAGCAAGGGACAGGGGGCTTACAATGAGCAGTTCTTC. Protein product: CASKGQGAYNEQFF.

In DNA form, the CDR3 reads TGTGCCAGCAGTTTTATTGTCGGCGGGGAGCTGTTTTTT. This sequence encodes CASSFIVGGELFF. This rearrangement joins TRBV28 to TRBJ2-2; no definite D call. Trimming cost V 3 bases and J 7 bases, with 9 bases left between them. Germline V CDR1 and CDR2: MDHEN, SYDVKM. The length of the CDR3 is 13 residues.

The gene calls are TRBV2 and TRBJ2-7, with 7 bases that match TRBD2. Losses at the gene ends were 6 bases for V and 0 bases for J; bases not matched to a gene: 20. From germline, CDR1 is SNHLY and CDR2 FYNNEI. The CDR3 extends over 19 amino acids. CDR3 DNA sequence: TGTGCCAGCAGCGGCGCCTTAGCGGGCCCTTCTAGCATCTCCTACGAGCAGTACTTC. Amino acid sequence: CASSGALAGPSSISYEQYF.

This rearrangement joins TRBV30 to TRBJ2-1, with 13 positions matching TRBD2. CDR3 size: 14 residues. The J segment lost 7 bases and the V segment lost 4 bases, leaving 4 bases of the junction unmatched. CDR1 and CDR2 from the germline V gene are GTSNPN and SVGIG (reference sequence). In DNA form, the CDR3 reads TGTGCCTGGAACCCGGGACTAGCGGGGAATGAGCAGTTCTTC. Translating gives CAWNPGLAGNEQFF.

The CDR3 spells CASSQQGVNTEAFF. As DNA, the CDR3 is TGTGCCAGCAGCCAACAGGGGGTGAACACTGAAGCTTTCTTT. The genes are TRBV4-2 and TRBJ1-1; TRBD1 agrees at 7 bases. The CDR3 covers 14 residues. J gave up 0 bases and V 2 bases, and 0 bases lay outside the gene matches. Germline CDR1 and CDR2: LGHNA and YNFKEQ.

For this clone: The DNA is omitted, as the CDR3 cannot be located on it reliably, and the CDR3 follows TCRdb's listing. The rearrangement uses TRBV28 and TRBJ1-4. The CDR3 totals 15 residues, both ends included. Germline-derived CDR1 and CDR2 are MDHEN and SYDVKM. This CDR3 reads CASSSSTAGNEKLFF.

The V and J genes are TRBV4-2 and TRBJ2-7, with D perhaps matching TRBD2 (5 bases). Germline V gene sequence: CDR1 LGHNA, CDR2 YNFKEQ. V was cut by 1 base and J by 3 bases, with 10 bases left in between. This CDR3 comprises 14 residues. This CDR3 reads CASSQGLAGYEQYF. The CDR3, as DNA: TGTGCCAGCAGCCAAGGCCTGGCGGGCTACGAGCAGTACTTC.